The 4 T cell receptor beta chains in this list originate from one sample, sequenced in a study of PD-1 blockade in mismatch repair-deficient tumors. Data came from immunoSEQ multiplex PCR; TCRdb stores just in-frame clones and leaves some out. The sample has 100,000 to 150,000 clones, roughly 86% seen once; the top ten hold roughly 14%. This specimen consisted of peripheral blood, obtained 44 weeks after starting pembrolizumab. These receptors were obtained from an adult with mismatch repair-deficient cancer.

The chain links TRBV10-3 to TRBJ2-3, with D uncertain. V gave up 1 base and J gave up 2 bases, with 13 bases separating them. The CDR3 consists of 16 residues. In germline, CDR1 is ENHRY, CDR2 SYGVKD. The CDR3: CAISELWSTDTDTQYF. The CDR3 bases are TGTGCCATCAGTGAGTTGTGGTCTACCGACACAGATACGCAGTATTTT.

This chain joins TRBV27 and TRBJ2-7; D may match TRBD1 or TRBD2 (6 bases each). The CDR3 is 13 residues long. Germline CDR1 is MNHEY and CDR2 is SMNVEV (reference sequence). With 4 bases removed from V and 3 bases from J, the gap between germline ends came to 10 bases. CDR3 region: CASSWGALYEQYF. The CDR3 DNA sequence: TGTGCCAGCAGTTGGGGGGCTCTCTACGAGCAGTACTTC.

This chain links TRBV5-4 with TRBJ1-1; no clear D. The CDR3 spans 15 residues. V was cut by 3 bases and J by 0 bases, with 12 bases left in between. CDR1 is SGHNT and CDR2 is YYREEE in the germline V gene (reference sequence). The CDR3 sequence is CASSSLGVLNTEAFF. The CDR3 DNA is TGTGCCAGCAGCTCCTTGGGTGTCCTGAACACTGAAGCTTTCTTT.

The chain recombines TRBV10-3 with TRBJ2-7; 7 positions match TRBD2. This CDR3 contains 17 residues. CDR1 is ENHRY and CDR2 is SYGVKD in the germline V gene. V was pared by 6 bases and J by 2 bases, with 16 bases of the junction left unmatched. The chain's CDR3 is CAIRALGGEAGTYEQYF. The CDR3 coding sequence is TGTGCCATCAGAGCCTTAGGAGGGGAAGCGGGAACCTACGAGCAGTACTTC.